This T cell receptor (beta chain) was sequenced in a study of cytomegalovirus exposure and HLA in healthy donors. The PCR contained 60 Vbeta and 13 Jbeta primers. The repertoire was sequenced with immunoSEQ multiplex PCR; TCRdb's copy has only in-frame clones and lacks some. In the table there are about 200,000 clones, approximately 78% of which are singletons. The CDR3 is 13 residues long. The germline V gene has CDR1 SGHTS and CDR2 YDEGEE. The V end lost 4 bases, the J end lost 7 bases, and 11 bases lay between the germline ends. The receptor was derived from a woman between 50 and 59 years old in good health and CMV-seropositive. V is TRBV5-8 and J is TRBJ2-2; D call uncertain. Sequencing was performed on PBMCs. CDR3 amino acids: CASSPRWLGELFF. Written as DNA, the CDR3 is TGTGCCAGCAGCCCTCGATGGCTCGGGGAGCTGTTTTTT.